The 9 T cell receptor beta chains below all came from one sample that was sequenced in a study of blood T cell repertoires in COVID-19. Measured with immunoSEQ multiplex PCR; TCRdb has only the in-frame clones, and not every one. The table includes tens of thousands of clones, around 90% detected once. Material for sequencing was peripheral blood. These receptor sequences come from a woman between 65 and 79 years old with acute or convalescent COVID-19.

The CDR3 DNA follows: TGTGCCATCGCGGGGAAGTGGGGGAACACCGGGGAGCTGTTTTTT. It codes for CAIAGKWGNTGELFF. The V call is TRBV24-1, the J call TRBJ2-2; D is perhaps TRBD2 (6 bases). CDR3 size: 15 residues. Germline V gives CDR1 KGHDR, CDR2 SFDVKD. The germline V and J ends were trimmed by 11 bases and 1 base, with 16 bases remaining between them.

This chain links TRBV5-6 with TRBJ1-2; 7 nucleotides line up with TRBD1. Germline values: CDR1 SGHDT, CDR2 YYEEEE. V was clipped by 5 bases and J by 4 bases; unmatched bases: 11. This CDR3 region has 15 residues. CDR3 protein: CASRLRKGQLYGYTF. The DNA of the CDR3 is TGTGCCAGCAGGTTGCGGAAGGGACAGCTCTATGGCTACACCTTC.

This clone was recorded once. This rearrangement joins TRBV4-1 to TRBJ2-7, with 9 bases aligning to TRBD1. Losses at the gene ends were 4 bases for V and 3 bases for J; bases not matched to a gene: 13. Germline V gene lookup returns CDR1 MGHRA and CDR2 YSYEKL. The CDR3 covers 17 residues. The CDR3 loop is CASSLTQGRDRVYEQYV. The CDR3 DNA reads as TGCGCCAGCAGCCTAACACAGGGCCGGGACAGGGTCTACGAGCAGTACGTC.

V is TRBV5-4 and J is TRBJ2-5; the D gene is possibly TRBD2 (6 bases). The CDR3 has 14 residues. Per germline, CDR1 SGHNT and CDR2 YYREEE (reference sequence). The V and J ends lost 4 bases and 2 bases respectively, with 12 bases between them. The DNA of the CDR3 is TGTGCCAGCAGCGGGGGGTGGGGTCAAGAGACCCAGTACTTC. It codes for CASSGGWGQETQYF.

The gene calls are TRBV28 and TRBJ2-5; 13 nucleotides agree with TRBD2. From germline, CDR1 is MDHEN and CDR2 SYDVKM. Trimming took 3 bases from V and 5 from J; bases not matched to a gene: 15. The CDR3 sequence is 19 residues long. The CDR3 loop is CASSFHQLRTSGSMETQYF. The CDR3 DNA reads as TGTGCCAGCAGTTTTCACCAACTAAGGACTAGCGGGAGCATGGAGACCCAGTACTTC.

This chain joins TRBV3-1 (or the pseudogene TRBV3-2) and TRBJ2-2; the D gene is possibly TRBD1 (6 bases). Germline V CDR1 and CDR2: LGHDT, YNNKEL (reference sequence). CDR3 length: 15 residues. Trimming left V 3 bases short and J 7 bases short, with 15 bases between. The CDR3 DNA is TGTGCCAGCAGCCAGGAAACAGGGCTCGTCGGGGAGCTGTTTTTT. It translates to CASSQETGLVGELFF.

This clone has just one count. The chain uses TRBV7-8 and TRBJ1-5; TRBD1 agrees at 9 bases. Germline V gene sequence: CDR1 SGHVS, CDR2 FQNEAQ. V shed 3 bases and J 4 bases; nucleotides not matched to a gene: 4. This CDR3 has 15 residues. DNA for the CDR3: TGTGCCAGCAGCTTGGACGGGACAGGGAATCAGCCCCAGCATTTT. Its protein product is CASSLDGTGNQPQHF. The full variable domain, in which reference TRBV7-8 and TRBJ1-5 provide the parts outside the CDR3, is GAGVSQSPRYKVAKRGQDVALRCDPISGHVSLFWYQQALGQGPEFLTYFQNEAQLDKSGLPSDRFFAERPEGSVSTLKIQRTQQEDSAVYLCASSLDGTGNQPQHFGDGTRLSIL.

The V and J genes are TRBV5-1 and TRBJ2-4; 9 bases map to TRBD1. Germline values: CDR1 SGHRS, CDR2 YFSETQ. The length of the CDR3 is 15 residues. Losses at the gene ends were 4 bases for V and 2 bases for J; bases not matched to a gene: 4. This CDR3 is CASSPQGATKNIQYF. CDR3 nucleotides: TGCGCCAGCAGCCCACAGGGGGCGACCAAAAACATTCAGTACTTC. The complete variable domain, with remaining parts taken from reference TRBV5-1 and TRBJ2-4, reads KAGVTQTPRYLIKTRGQQVTLSCSPISGHRSVSWYQQTPGQGLQFLFEYFSETQRNKGNFPGRFSGRQFSNSRSEMNVSTLELGDSALYLCASSPQGATKNIQYFGAGTRLSVL.

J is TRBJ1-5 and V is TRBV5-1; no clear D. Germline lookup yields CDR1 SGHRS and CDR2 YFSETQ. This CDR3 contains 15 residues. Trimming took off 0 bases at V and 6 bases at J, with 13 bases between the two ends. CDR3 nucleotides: TGCGCCAGCAGCTTGGACCCGGCGGAGGGTCAGCCCCAGCATTTT. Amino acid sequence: CASSLDPAEGQPQHF.